This T cell receptor beta chain appears in the sequencing data of a study of cytomegalovirus exposure and HLA in healthy donors. The V end was cut by 3 bases, the J end by 0 bases, with 12 bases between. The CDR3 has 16 amino acids. The germline V gene has CDR1 SGHNT and CDR2 YYREEE (reference sequence). Overall study findings and caveats: The availability of immune exposure information extended only to CMV serostatus. TCR sequences were mostly rare, though some public TCRs occurred in many donors. A later analysis by the authors found several of the most significant clusters apparently linked to common viral pathogens.

The PCR used 60 Vbeta and 13 Jbeta primers. The repertoire was sequenced with immunoSEQ multiplex PCR; TCRdb's copy has only in-frame clones and lacks some. The table includes 50,000 to 65,000 clones, more than 70% detected once. Regarding this clone: Its antigen remains unidentified.

The J gene is TRBJ2-2, the V gene TRBV5-4, with D perhaps matching TRBD1 (6 bases). The TCR comes from a woman aged 18-29 years in good health and CMV-seronegative. Sequencing input: PBMCs. CDR3 region: CASSWDTISNTGELFF. CDR3 sequence (DNA): TGTGCCAGCAGCTGGGACACGATATCGAACACCGGGGAGCTGTTTTTT.